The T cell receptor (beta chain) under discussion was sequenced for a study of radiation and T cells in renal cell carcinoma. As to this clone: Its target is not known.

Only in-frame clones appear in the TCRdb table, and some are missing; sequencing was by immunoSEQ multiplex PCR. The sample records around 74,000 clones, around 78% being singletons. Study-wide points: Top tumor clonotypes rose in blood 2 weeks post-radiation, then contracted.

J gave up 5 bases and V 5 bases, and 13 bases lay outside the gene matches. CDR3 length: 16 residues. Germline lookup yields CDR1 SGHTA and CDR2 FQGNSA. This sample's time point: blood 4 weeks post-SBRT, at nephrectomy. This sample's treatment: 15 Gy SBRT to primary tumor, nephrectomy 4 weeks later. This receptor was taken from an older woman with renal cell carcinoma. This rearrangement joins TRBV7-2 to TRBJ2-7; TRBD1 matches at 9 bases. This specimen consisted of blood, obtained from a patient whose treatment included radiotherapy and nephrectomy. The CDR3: CASSLESGQGGNEQYF. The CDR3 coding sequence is TGTGCCAGCAGCCTCGAGTCGGGACAGGGTGGGAACGAGCAGTACTTC.